This entry lists 26 T cell receptor beta chains sequenced from one sample in a study of T cells in Graves' hyperthyroidism and ophthalmopathy. From RNA transcripts, TCR beta CDR3 regions were amplified. The TCR CDR3 was amplified in a first-round RT-PCR using the HTBI primer set. MiXCR was run by TCRdb on the multiplex PCR reads, yielding one entry per CDR3 protein. Among hundreds of thousands of distinct CDR3 sequences listed, roughly 19% were seen once. Sequenced input: blood. The receptors were sampled from a man aged 50-60 years with Graves' ophthalmopathy.

In its sample, this clonotype was seen many times. The V gene is TRBV2, the J gene TRBJ1-4, with D possibly being TRBD1 (5 bases). The V gene's germline CDR1 is SNHLY and CDR2 FYNNEI. Trimming took off 2 bases at V and 3 bases at J, with 10 bases between the two ends. The CDR3 sequence is 15 residues long. CDR3 coding DNA: TGTGCCAGCAGTGAAAGAGGGGTTGCTAATGAAAAACTGTTTTTT. It specifies CASSERGVANEKLFF. The full variable domain, rest sourced from reference TRBV2 and TRBJ1-4, is EPEVTQTPSHQVTQMGQEVILRCVPISNHLYFYWYRQILGQKVEFLVSFYNNEISEKSEIFDDQFSVERPDGSNFTLKIRSTKLEDSAMYFCASSERGVANEKLFFGSGTQLSVL.

This clonotype appeared a few times. The gene calls are TRBV14 and TRBJ2-1; D call uncertain. Between the trimmed V and J ends, which lost 5 bases and 0 bases, there was a span of 8 bases. Germline CDR1 reads SGHDN; CDR2 reads FVKESK. This CDR3 comprises 14 residues. CDR3 DNA sequence: TGTGCCAGCAGCTTCCTCCGCTCCTACAATGAGCAGTTCTTC. It yields the protein CASSFLRSYNEQFF.

This chain joins TRBV12-3 or TRBV12-4 and TRBJ1-2; TRBD1 might be the D (5 bases). Trimming took 1 base from V and 4 from J, leaving 10 bases between them. The CDR3 consists of 14 residues. This CDR3 is CASSLDRKVYGYTF. CDR3 DNA sequence: TGTGCCAGCAGTTTAGACAGGAAAGTCTATGGCTACACCTTC.

This clonotype has a handful of counts. This chain uses TRBV6-1 with TRBJ1-1; D gene ambiguous. With 7 bases removed from V and 5 bases from J, the gap between germline ends came to 20 bases. Germline V gene lookup returns CDR1 MNHNS and CDR2 SASEGT. CDR3 size: 15 residues. Written as DNA, the CDR3 is TGTGCCAGCACCAGGACGGACTCCGCTACGACTGAAGCTTTCTTT. Its protein is CASTRTDSATTEAFF.

This clonotype occurred a few times. The V call is TRBV7-3, the J call TRBJ2-1; the D gene is possibly TRBD2 (5 bases). In germline, CDR1 is SGHTA, CDR2 FQGTGA. V gave up 6 bases and J gave up 0 bases, with 12 bases separating them. The CDR3 runs 15 residues. CDR3 coding DNA: TGTGCCAGCAGTCCTCCGGGGAGCTCCTACAATGAGCAGTTCTTC. Protein sequence: CASSPPGSSYNEQFF. Complete variable domain (other parts from reference TRBV7-3 and TRBJ2-1): GAGVSQTPSNKVTEKGKYVELRCDPISGHTALYWYRQSLGQGPEFLIYFQGTGAADDSGLPNDRFFAVRPEGSVSTLKIQRTERGDSAVYLCASSPPGSSYNEQFFGPGTRLTVL.

This clonotype showed up many times. The genes are TRBV7-8 and TRBJ2-5; D unclear. Germline V gene lookup returns CDR1 SGHVS and CDR2 FQNEAQ. This CDR3 contains 13 residues. With 1 base removed from V and 3 bases from J, the gap between germline ends came to 6 bases. The DNA of the CDR3 is TGTGCCAGCAGCTTAGGTTTAGAAGAGACCCAGTACTTC. It yields the protein CASSLGLEETQYF. Using reference TRBV7-8 and TRBJ2-5 for the parts outside the CDR3, the full variable domain is GAGVSQSPRYKVAKRGQDVALRCDPISGHVSLFWYQQALGQGPEFLTYFQNEAQLDKSGLPSDRFFAERPEGSVSTLKIQRTQQEDSAVYLCASSLGLEETQYFGPGTRLLVL.

The genes are TRBV5-1 and TRBJ2-5, with TRBD2 matching over 12 bases. The V and J ends lost 4 bases and 5 bases, in that order; junction bases with no gene match: 6. CDR3 length: 15 residues. Per germline, CDR1 SGHRS and CDR2 YFSETQ. CDR3 residues: CASSHGLAGLETQYF. For the CDR3, the DNA is TGCGCCAGCAGCCACGGACTAGCGGGGTTGGAGACCCAGTACTTC.

This clonotype occurred a few times. The genes are TRBV29-1 and TRBJ2-7; D may be TRBD1 (5 bases). The V and J ends lost 5 bases and 1 base respectively, with 15 bases between them. CDR1 is SQVTM, CDR2 ANQGSEA, per germline. CDR3 length: 14 amino acids. The CDR3 region has the DNA TGCAGCGTTATCGAATTGGACACATCCTACGAGCAGTACTTC. Its translation: CSVIELDTSYEQYF.

V gene TRBV7-3 combines with J gene TRBJ2-1; no clear D gene. Trimming removed 2 bases from V and 12 bases from J, with 14 bases in between. Per germline, CDR1 SGHTA and CDR2 FQGTGA. The CDR3 runs 13 residues. The CDR3 protein is CASSLDNGRWQFF. The DNA of the CDR3 is TGTGCCAGCAGCTTAGATAATGGCAGGTGGCAGTTCTTC. Based on the CDR3 plus reference TRBV7-3 and TRBJ2-1, the full variable domain is GAGVSQTPSNKVTEKGKYVELRCDPISGHTALYWYRQSLGQGPEFLIYFQGTGAADDSGLPNDRFFAVRPEGSVSTLKIQRTERGDSAVYLCASSLDNGRWQFFGPGTRLTVL.

This clonotype was recorded many times. The chain is built from TRBV30 and TRBJ1-1, with D unclear. Germline-derived CDR1 and CDR2 are GTSNPN and SVGIG (reference sequence). Trimming took 7 bases from V and 4 from J, leaving 10 bases between them. The CDR3 contains 11 residues. The CDR3: CASGVPTEAFF. CDR3 nucleotides: TGTGCCTCAGGTGTGCCCACTGAAGCTTTCTTT.

This clonotype appeared many times. The genes are TRBV7-9 and TRBJ1-1; a possible D gene is TRBD1 (6 bases). The length of the CDR3 is 15 residues. V was trimmed by 5 bases and J by 0 bases, leaving 13 bases between them. In germline, CDR1 is SEHNR, CDR2 FQNEAQ (reference sequence). As DNA, the CDR3 is TGTGCCAGCAGCGCTCACAGGGTTGTGAACACTGAAGCTTTCTTT. Residues: CASSAHRVVNTEAFF.

Only one count was recorded for this clonotype. V is TRBV20-1 and J is TRBJ2-1, with 7 bases that match TRBD1. Looked up from germline, CDR1 is DFQATT and CDR2 is SNEGSKA (reference sequence). The ends lost 1 base at V and 8 bases at J; junction bases unmatched: 2. This CDR3 has 12 residues. This CDR3 is CSARGQGHEQFF. The CDR3 coding sequence is TGCAGTGCTAGAGGACAGGGCCATGAGCAGTTCTTC.

Many counts were recorded for this clonotype. CDR3 residues: CASSLGGFSYNEQFF. Here the CDR3 DNA reads TGCGCCAGCAGCTTGGGCGGTTTCTCCTACAATGAGCAGTTCTTC. The J gene is TRBJ2-1, the V gene TRBV5-1, with D hard to call. The CDR3 length is 15 residues. Germline V lookup: CDR1 SGHRS, CDR2 YFSETQ. Between the trimmed V and J ends, which lost 0 bases and 0 bases, there was a span of 7 bases.

The V call is TRBV7-8, the J call TRBJ1-5; TRBD1 is a possible D gene (5 bases). In germline, CDR1 is SGHVS, CDR2 FQNEAQ. Trimming left V 1 base short and J 6 bases short, with 10 bases between. CDR3 length equals 14 residues. The CDR3 DNA sequence: TGTGCCAGCAGCTTAGGGGAGGGGAGTCAGCCCCAGCATTTT. It yields the protein CASSLGEGSQPQHF.

This clonotype was counted ten times or more. The rearrangement links TRBV11-2 to TRBJ2-7, with 8 positions matching TRBD1. The CDR3 has 14 residues. Trimming cost V 5 bases and J 0 bases; bases outside gene matches: 3. CDR1 is SGHAT, CDR2 FQNNGV, per germline. CDR3 region: CASSRRGPSYEQYF. In DNA, the CDR3 is TGTGCCAGCAGCCGCAGGGGGCCCTCCTACGAGCAGTACTTC.

This clonotype occurred a few times. This chain links TRBV6-1 with TRBJ2-2, with 7 bases that match TRBD2. In germline, CDR1 is MNHNS, CDR2 SASEGT. V shed 10 bases and J 5 bases; nucleotides not matched to a gene: 16. The CDR3 runs to 16 residues. CDR3 sequence reads: CAMGGGAAGRTGELFF. CDR3 nucleotide sequence: TGTGCCATGGGGGGGGGAGCGGCGGGGAGGACCGGGGAGCTGTTTTTT.

This clonotype was observed a handful of times. This chain joins TRBV20-1 and TRBJ2-5; D gene unclear. This CDR3 is 12 amino acids long. V gave up 2 bases and J gave up 5 bases, with 9 bases separating them. Germline loops: CDR1 DFQATT, CDR2 SNEGSKA (reference sequence). CDR3 DNA: TGCAGTGCTAGAATTCACGGGGAGACCCAGTACTTC. Translating it yields CSARIHGETQYF.

This clonotype was observed many times. The gene calls are TRBV5-1 and TRBJ2-1; no reliable D call. V shed 7 bases and J shed 7 bases, with 21 bases lying between them. This CDR3 spans 15 amino acids. Germline V lookup: CDR1 SGHRS, CDR2 YFSETQ. CDR3 nucleotides: TGCGCCAGCGCCGTGGACGGATTTAACTGGAATGAGCAGTTCTTC. It translates to CASAVDGFNWNEQFF.

This clonotype was seen more than once but under ten times. This rearrangement joins TRBV12-3 or TRBV12-4 to TRBJ2-2; possible D gene TRBD1, 5 bases. The CDR3 has 14 residues. V dropped 7 bases and J dropped 0 bases, with 9 bases sitting between them. The CDR3 region has the DNA TGTGCCAGCATGACAGCGCCGAACACCGGGGAGCTGTTTTTT. It encodes CASMTAPNTGELFF.

The chain links TRBV20-1 to TRBJ2-5; 7 bases match TRBD2. The CDR3 runs to 18 residues. J lost 5 bases, V lost 2 bases, and 20 bases had no gene match. Germline V gene sequence: CDR1 DFQATT, CDR2 SNEGSKA (reference sequence). Here the CDR3 reads CSARLPYGGSRRFETQYF. CDR3 nucleotides: TGCAGTGCTAGACTACCGTACGGCGGGAGTCGAAGGTTTGAGACCCAGTACTTC.

A few counts support this clonotype. The chain is built from TRBV12-5 and TRBJ1-3; D gene unclear. Trimming took off 0 bases at V and 4 bases at J, with 16 bases between the two ends. CDR3 size: 17 residues. Germline CDR1 LGHNT, CDR2 FRNRAP. The CDR3 sequence: CASGLVLSHRWGNTIYF. CDR3 DNA: TGTGCTAGTGGTTTGGTACTGAGCCACCGTTGGGGAAACACCATATATTTT. The whole variable domain, filled in from reference TRBV12-5 and TRBJ1-3, reads DARVTQTPRHKVTEMGQEVTMRCQPILGHNTVFWYRQTMMQGLELLAYFRNRAPLDDSGMPKDRFSAEMPDATLATLKIQPSEPRDSAVYFCASGLVLSHRWGNTIYFGEGSWLTVV.

V usage is TRBV15 and J usage is TRBJ1-2; possibly TRBD1 for D (5 bases). The V end lost 3 bases, the J end lost 8 bases, and 16 bases lay between the germline ends. CDR1 and CDR2 from the germline V gene are LNHNV and YYDKDF (reference sequence). The CDR3 runs to 14 residues. CDR3 sequence reads: CATSSLAVGVGYTF. The CDR3 DNA sequence: TGTGCCACCAGCAGTTTGGCCGTGGGGGTAGGCTACACCTTC.

This clonotype was counted at least ten times. The genes are TRBV6-5 and TRBJ1-2; D not resolved. Germline CDR1 MNHEY, CDR2 SVGAGI. The CDR3 is made up of 17 amino acids. V gave up 0 bases and J gave up 4 bases, with 18 bases separating them. CDR3: CASSYSPTSHSVYGYTF. In DNA, the CDR3 is TGTGCCAGCAGTTACTCGCCTACCTCCCACAGCGTCTATGGCTACACCTTC.

This clonotype occurred a few times. This chain connects TRBV6-1 to TRBJ1-6; D is undetermined. Trimming took off 6 bases at V and 6 bases at J, with 12 bases between the two ends. The CDR3 has 14 residues. The germline CDR1 and CDR2 sequences are MNHNS and SASEGT. The DNA for the CDR3 is TGTGCCAGCAGACCCCCGGAACTTAATTCACCCCTCCACTTT. Translating it yields CASRPPELNSPLHF.

This clonotype was detected a few times. The chain links TRBV13 to TRBJ1-1, with D unresolved. Trimming stripped 0 bases from V and 1 base from J, with 6 bases between. The germline CDR1 and CDR2 sequences are PRHDT and FYEKMQ (reference sequence). The CDR3 runs to 14 residues. The CDR3, as DNA: TGTGCCAGCAGCTTAGGGCCTCCGAACACTGAAGCTTTCTTT. Translation: CASSLGPPNTEAFF.

This clonotype was detected ten times or more. This chain joins TRBV7-6 and TRBJ2-1; 9 nucleotides agree with TRBD1. The CDR3 runs to 14 residues. The J segment lost 7 bases and the V segment lost 5 bases, leaving 6 bases of the junction unmatched. The V gene's germline CDR1 is SGHVS and CDR2 FNYEAQ. CDR3 nucleotides: TGTGCCAGCAGCCCCGGGACAGGGTTGAATGAGCAGTTCTTC. This codes for CASSPGTGLNEQFF.